These T cell receptor beta chains were read from a single sample in a study of blood T cell repertoires in COVID-19. Profiling relied on immunoSEQ multiplex PCR, and the TCRdb table lists in-frame clones only, not all of them. The sample yields just under 80,000 clones, 88% seen once. Sequenced sample: peripheral blood. The receptors here all came from a human donor in a cohort sampled during active COVID-19. CDR3s include the opening cysteine and the closing phenylalanine or tryptophan. Fields, in order: clone size, D gene, V gene, J gene, CDR3 protein, CDR3 DNA. A D gene is named only where the DNA matches it firmly. For some rows the clone size is stated as once, few or many, or as a class when expanded; others skip it.

.	.	TRBV2	TRBJ1-1	CASSTMNTEAFF	TGTGCCAGCAGTACAATGAACACTGAAGCTTTCTTT
.	.	TRBV30	TRBJ1-3	CAWTRGSSGNTIYF	TGTGCCTGGACCAGGGGTTCTTCTGGAAACACCATATATTTT
.	TRBD1	TRBV9	TRBJ1-4	CASSDDRGPEKLFF	TGTGCCAGCAGCGACGACAGGGGGCCTGAAAAACTGTTTTTT
.	TRBD1	TRBV10-3	TRBJ1-1	CATTKGQENTEAFF	TGTGCCACGACAAAAGGACAGGAGAACACTGAAGCTTTCTTT
once	.	TRBV5-4	TRBJ2-5	CASSLAGPSGETQYF	TGTGCCAGCAGCTTGGCCGGGCCTTCGGGGGAGACCCAGTACTTC
.	TRBD1	TRBV27	TRBJ2-7	CASSLYSGGYTYEQYF	TGTGCCAGCAGTTTATACTCAGGGGGATACACCTACGAGCAGTACTTC
.	TRBD2	TRBV6-2/TRBV6-3	TRBJ2-3	CASSTGTSGIDTQYF	TGTGCCAGCAGCACCGGGACTAGCGGGATAGATACGCAGTATTTT
.	TRBD2	TRBV4-2	TRBJ2-7	CASSQDSASGDEQYF	TGTGCCAGCAGCCAAGATAGCGCTAGCGGGGACGAGCAGTACTTC
.	TRBD2	TRBV7-9	TRBJ2-1	CASSPRLALPNEQFF	TGTGCCAGCAGCCCCCGACTAGCGCTACCCAATGAGCAGTTCTTC
.	TRBD1	TRBV24-1	TRBJ2-3	CATGQGSADTQYF	TGTGCCACCGGACAGGGGTCAGCAGATACGCAGTATTTT
.	TRBD2	TRBV19	TRBJ2-3	CASSLGLDSSTDTQYF	TGTGCCAGTAGCCTCGGACTAGATTCTAGCACAGATACGCAGTATTTT
.	TRBD2	TRBV6-5	TRBJ2-1	CASRDGLAGNEQFF	TGTGCCAGCAGGGACGGACTAGCGGGCAATGAGCAGTTCTTC
.	TRBD1	TRBV7-3	TRBJ2-3	CASSDRGPTDTQYF	TGTGCCAGCAGCGACAGGGGGCCCACAGATACGCAGTATTTT
.	.	TRBV2	TRBJ1-3	CASSEGFFNSGNTIYF	TGTGCCAGCAGTGAAGGTTTTTTTAACTCTGGAAACACCATATATTTT
.	.	TRBV7-2	TRBJ2-2	CASRPLATGTLTGELFF	TGTGCCAGCAGACCTTTAGCCACCGGGACTTTAACCGGGGAGCTGTTTTTT
once	.	TRBV18	TRBJ1-1	CASSPGAWTANTEAFF	TGTGCCAGCTCACCAGGGGCCTGGACAGCGAACACTGAAGCTTTCTTT
.	.	TRBV12-3/TRBV12-4	TRBJ1-2	CASSNHFNYGYTF	TGTGCCAGCAGCAATCACTTCAACTATGGCTACACCTTC
.	TRBD1	TRBV2	TRBJ2-6	CASTTTGGANVLTF	TGTGCCAGCACCACGACAGGGGGGGCCAACGTCCTGACTTTC
.	TRBD1	TRBV19	TRBJ2-2	CASTPGTANTGELFF	TGTGCCAGTACCCCTGGGACAGCAAACACCGGGGAGCTGTTTTTT
.	.	TRBV5-5	TRBJ2-1	CASSSKSGLWEIF	TGTGCCAGCAGCTCGAAGTCGGGACTGTGGGAGATCTTC
.	TRBD2	TRBV11-2	TRBJ2-2	CASSAWGGRTGELFF	TGTGCCAGCAGCGCATGGGGAGGGAGAACCGGGGAGCTGTTTTTT
.	.	TRBV15	TRBJ1-2	CATTPGGGNYGYTF	TGTGCCACCACCCCGGGCGGAGGTAACTATGGCTACACCTTC
.	.	TRBV19	TRBJ1-2	CASHSAGESKVGGYTF	TGTGCCAGTCACTCCGCAGGCGAGTCGAAGGTGGGTGGCTACACCTTC
.	TRBD1	TRBV19	TRBJ2-1	CASSILASGGNEQFF	TGTGCCAGTAGTATTCTCGCCTCAGGGGGCAATGAGCAGTTCTTC
.	.	TRBV29-1	TRBJ1-1	CSVAPAGTKNTEAFF	TGCAGCGTTGCGCCAGCCGGGACAAAGAACACTGAAGCTTTCTTT
.	TRBD1	TRBV6-5	TRBJ2-5	CASLRDRVLETQYF	TGTGCCAGCCTGAGGGACAGGGTTCTGGAGACCCAGTACTTC
.	TRBD2	TRBV27	TRBJ2-1	CASASEREDPLSYNEQFF	TGTGCCAGCGCTTCGGAGCGGGAAGACCCACTCTCCTACAATGAGCAGTTCTTC
.	.	TRBV30	TRBJ1-1	CAWTRGATEAFF	TGTGCCTGGACACGGGGAGCCACTGAAGCTTTCTTT
.	.	TRBV3-1/TRBV3-2	TRBJ1-4	CASSQVRRINEKLFF	TGTGCCAGCAGCCAAGTGCGCAGGATTAATGAAAAACTGTTTTTT
.	TRBD2	TRBV6-2/TRBV6-3	TRBJ2-3	CASSPRTSPDTQYF	TGTGCCAGCAGCCCCAGGACTAGCCCCGATACGCAGTATTTT
few	.	TRBV3-1/TRBV3-2	TRBJ2-5	CATVASAETQYF	TGTGCCACCGTAGCCTCCGCAGAGACCCAGTACTTC
.	.	TRBV18	TRBJ1-6	CASSPLRDTLYNSPLHF	TGTGCCAGCTCACCACTACGGGACACGCTCTATAATTCACCCCTCCACTTT
once	TRBD1	TRBV18	TRBJ1-1	CASSPSEGTGNTEAFF	TGTGCCAGCTCACCCTCCGAGGGGACAGGGAACACTGAAGCTTTCTTT
.	TRBD1	TRBV2	TRBJ1-5	CASSPGTGGGQPQHF	TGTGCCAGCAGTCCAGGGACAGGGGGAGGTCAGCCCCAGCATTTT
.	.	TRBV27	TRBJ1-6	CASSLRSGSPLHF	TGTGCCAGCAGTTTAAGGAGTGGTTCACCCCTCCACTTT
.	TRBD2	TRBV4-1	TRBJ2-1	CASSPVGRAFNEQFF	TGCGCCAGCAGCCCTGTGGGGAGGGCCTTCAATGAGCAGTTCTTC
.	.	TRBV7-6	TRBJ1-2	CASSLGAGPDGYTF	TGTGCCAGCAGCTTAGGAGCAGGTCCCGACGGCTACACCTTC
.	.	TRBV7-2	TRBJ1-1	CASSAALLETEAFF	TGTGCCAGCAGCGCAGCCCTCTTGGAGACTGAAGCTTTCTTT
.	.	TRBV6-6	TRBJ1-1	CASSYSAGLGTEAFF	TGTGCCAGCAGTTACTCGGCAGGGCTTGGAACTGAAGCTTTCTTT
.	TRBD2	TRBV3-1/TRBV3-2	TRBJ2-7	CASSQSGGNEQYF	TGTGCCAGCAGCCAATCCGGGGGGAACGAGCAGTACTTC
.	.	TRBV19	TRBJ1-4	CASKVMGLYATNEKLFF	TGTGCCAGTAAGGTGATGGGGCTATACGCAACTAATGAAAAACTGTTTTTT
.	TRBD1	TRBV6-1	TRBJ2-7	CASSETGAGYEQYF	TGTGCCAGCAGTGAAACAGGGGCAGGGTACGAGCAGTACTTC
.	.	TRBV5-1	TRBJ1-4	CASSLGATNEKLFF	TGCGCCAGCAGCTTGGGGGCAACCAATGAAAAACTGTTTTTT
.	.	TRBV7-2	TRBJ2-1	CASRQDRGLYNEQFF	TGTGCCAGCAGGCAGGATCGTGGACTTTACAATGAGCAGTTCTTC
.	.	TRBV7-2	TRBJ1-5	CASSLRRGNQPQHF	TGTGCCAGCAGCTTGCGCAGGGGCAATCAGCCCCAGCATTTT
.	TRBD1	TRBV7-2	TRBJ1-4	CASSATGDSNEKLFF	TGTGCCAGCAGCGCAACAGGGGACTCAAATGAAAAACTGTTTTTT
.	.	TRBV27	TRBJ1-4	CASSLNRYEKLFF	TGTGCCAGCAGTTTAAACCGGTACGAAAAACTGTTTTTT
.	.	TRBV28	TRBJ2-5	CASSLSAFLGSWETQYF	TGTGCCAGCAGTTTAAGTGCTTTCCTCGGGTCGTGGGAGACCCAGTACTTC